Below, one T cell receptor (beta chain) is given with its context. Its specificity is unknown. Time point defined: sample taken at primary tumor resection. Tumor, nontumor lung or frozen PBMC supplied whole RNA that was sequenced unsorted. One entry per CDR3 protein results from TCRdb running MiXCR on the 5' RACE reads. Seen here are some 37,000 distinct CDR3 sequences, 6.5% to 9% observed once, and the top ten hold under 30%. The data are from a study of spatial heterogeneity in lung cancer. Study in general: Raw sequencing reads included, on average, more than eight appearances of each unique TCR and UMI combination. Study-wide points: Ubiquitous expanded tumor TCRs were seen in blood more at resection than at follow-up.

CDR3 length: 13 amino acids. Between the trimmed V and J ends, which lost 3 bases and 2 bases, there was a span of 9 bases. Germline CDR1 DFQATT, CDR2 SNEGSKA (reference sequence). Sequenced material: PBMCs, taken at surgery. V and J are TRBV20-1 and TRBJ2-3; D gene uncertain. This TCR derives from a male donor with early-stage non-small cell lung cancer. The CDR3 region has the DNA TGCAGTGCTAGCCCCTGGAACACAGATACGCAGTATTTT. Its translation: CSASPWNTDTQYF.